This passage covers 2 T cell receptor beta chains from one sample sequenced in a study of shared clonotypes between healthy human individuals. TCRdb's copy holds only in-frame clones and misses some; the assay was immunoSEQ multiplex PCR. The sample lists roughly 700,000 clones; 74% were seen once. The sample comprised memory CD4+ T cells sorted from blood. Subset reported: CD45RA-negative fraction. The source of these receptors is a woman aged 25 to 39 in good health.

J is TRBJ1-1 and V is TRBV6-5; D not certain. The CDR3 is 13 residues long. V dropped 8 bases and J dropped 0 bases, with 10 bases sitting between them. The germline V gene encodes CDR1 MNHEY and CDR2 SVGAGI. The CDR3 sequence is CASGPDMNTEAFF. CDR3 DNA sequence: TGTGCCAGCGGGCCCGATATGAACACTGAAGCTTTCTTT.

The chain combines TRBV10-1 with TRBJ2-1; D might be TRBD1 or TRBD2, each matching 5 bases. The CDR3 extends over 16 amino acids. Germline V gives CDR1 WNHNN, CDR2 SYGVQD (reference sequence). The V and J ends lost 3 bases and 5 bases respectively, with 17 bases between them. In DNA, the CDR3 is TGCGCCAGCAGTGATCCCGGGGTGGGGACCGACAATGAGCAGTTCTTC. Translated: CASSDPGVGTDNEQFF.